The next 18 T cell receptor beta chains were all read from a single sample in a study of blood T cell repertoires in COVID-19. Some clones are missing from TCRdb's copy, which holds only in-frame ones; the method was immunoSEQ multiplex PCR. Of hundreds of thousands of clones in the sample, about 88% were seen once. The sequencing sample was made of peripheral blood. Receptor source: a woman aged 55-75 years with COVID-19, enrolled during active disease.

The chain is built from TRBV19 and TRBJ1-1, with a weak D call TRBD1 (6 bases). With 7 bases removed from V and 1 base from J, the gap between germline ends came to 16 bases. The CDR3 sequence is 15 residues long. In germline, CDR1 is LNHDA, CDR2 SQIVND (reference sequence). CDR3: CASTLFLRGNTEAFF. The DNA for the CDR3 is TGTGCCAGTACTCTCTTTCTCAGGGGGAACACTGAAGCTTTCTTT.

The CDR3 region is CASSARGGTDTQYF. CDR3 DNA sequence: TGTGCCAGCAGTGCGCGGGGGGGTACAGATACGCAGTATTTT. The rearrangement joins TRBV25-1 to TRBJ2-3; 9 positions agree with TRBD2. The ends lost 4 bases at V and 3 bases at J; junction bases unmatched: 2. Germline loops: CDR1 MGHDK, CDR2 SYGVNS. The CDR3 loop spans 14 amino acids.

The CDR3 coding sequence is TGTGCCAGCAGCCAAGAAGCTCAGGGTCGAGGAAACACCATATATTTT. Translating gives CASSQEAQGRGNTIYF. The chain combines TRBV4-2 with TRBJ1-3; D perhaps matches TRBD1 (5 bases). The CDR3 totals 16 residues. The V gene's germline CDR1 is LGHNA and CDR2 YNFKEQ. V was cut by 0 bases and J by 4 bases, with 13 bases left in between.

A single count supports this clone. CDR3 in amino acids: CASSSRPGHLQETQYF. Written as DNA, the CDR3 is TGCGCCAGCAGCTCACGCCCGGGACATCTCCAAGAGACCCAGTACTTC. The chain links TRBV5-1 to TRBJ2-5, with a possible D match to TRBD1 (6 bases). This CDR3 contains 16 residues. V shed 3 bases and J shed 1 base, with 16 bases lying between them. Germline loops: CDR1 SGHRS, CDR2 YFSETQ.

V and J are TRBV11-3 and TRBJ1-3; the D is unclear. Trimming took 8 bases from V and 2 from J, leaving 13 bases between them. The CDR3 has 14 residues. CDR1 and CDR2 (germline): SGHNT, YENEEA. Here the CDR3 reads CASRRREAGNTIYF. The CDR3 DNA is TGTGCCAGCCGCCGCCGAGAGGCTGGAAACACCATATATTTT.

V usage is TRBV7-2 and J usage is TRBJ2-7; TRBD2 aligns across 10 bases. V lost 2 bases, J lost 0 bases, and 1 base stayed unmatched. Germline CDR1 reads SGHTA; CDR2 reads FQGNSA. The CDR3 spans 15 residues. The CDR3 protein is CASSLIAGGSYEQYF. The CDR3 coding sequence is TGTGCCAGCAGCTTAATAGCGGGGGGCTCCTACGAGCAGTACTTC.

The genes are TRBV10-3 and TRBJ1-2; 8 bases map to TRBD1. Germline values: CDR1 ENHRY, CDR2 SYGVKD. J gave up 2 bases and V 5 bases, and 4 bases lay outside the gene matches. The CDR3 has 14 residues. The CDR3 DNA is TGTGCCATCAGTCCGGGACAGGAGAACTATGGCTACACCTTC. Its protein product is CAISPGQENYGYTF.

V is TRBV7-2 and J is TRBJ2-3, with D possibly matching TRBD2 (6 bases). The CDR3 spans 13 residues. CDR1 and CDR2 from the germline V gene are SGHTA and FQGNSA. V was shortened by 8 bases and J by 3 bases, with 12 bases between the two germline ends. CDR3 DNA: TGTGCCAGCTCTTACCGGGGGACAGATACGCAGTATTTT. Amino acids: CASSYRGTDTQYF.

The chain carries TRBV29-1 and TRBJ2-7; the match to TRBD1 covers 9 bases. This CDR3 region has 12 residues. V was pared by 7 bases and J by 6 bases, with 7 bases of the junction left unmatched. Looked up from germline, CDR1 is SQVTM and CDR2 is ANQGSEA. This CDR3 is CSAGTGPGEQYF. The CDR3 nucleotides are TGCAGCGCTGGGACAGGGCCCGGCGAGCAGTACTTC.

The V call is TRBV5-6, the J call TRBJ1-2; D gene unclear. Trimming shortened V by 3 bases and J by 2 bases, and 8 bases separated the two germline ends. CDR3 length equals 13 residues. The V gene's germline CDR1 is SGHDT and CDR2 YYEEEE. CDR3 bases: TGTGCCAGCAGCTCATGGGAGAACTATGGCTACACCTTC. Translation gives CASSSWENYGYTF.

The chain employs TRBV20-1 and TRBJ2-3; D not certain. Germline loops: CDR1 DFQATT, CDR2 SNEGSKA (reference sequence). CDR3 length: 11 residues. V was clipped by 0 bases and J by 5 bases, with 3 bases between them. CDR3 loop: CSARDKDTQYF. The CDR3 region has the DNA TGCAGTGCTAGAGATAAAGATACGCAGTATTTT.

The CDR3 sequence: CSVTGTNEKLFF. For the CDR3, the DNA is TGCAGCGTAACAGGAACCAATGAAAAACTGTTTTTT. This chain joins TRBV29-1 and TRBJ1-4, with D perhaps matching TRBD1 (5 bases). The CDR3 is made up of 12 amino acids. Trimming shortened V by 6 bases and J by 5 bases, and 10 bases separated the two germline ends. Germline V gene lookup returns CDR1 SQVTM and CDR2 ANQGSEA.

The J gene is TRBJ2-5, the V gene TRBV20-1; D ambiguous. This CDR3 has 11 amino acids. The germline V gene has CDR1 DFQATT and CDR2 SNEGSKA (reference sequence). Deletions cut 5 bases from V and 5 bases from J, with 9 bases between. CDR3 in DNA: TGCAGTGCTCAGAGGATTGAGACCCAGTACTTC. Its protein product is CSAQRIETQYF.

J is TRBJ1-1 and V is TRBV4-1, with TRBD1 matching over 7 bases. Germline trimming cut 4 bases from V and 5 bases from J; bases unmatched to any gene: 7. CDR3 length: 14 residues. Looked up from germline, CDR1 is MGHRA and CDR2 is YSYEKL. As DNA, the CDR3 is TGCGCCAGCAGCCCACTAGACAGGGATACTGAAGCTTTCTTT. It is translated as CASSPLDRDTEAFF.

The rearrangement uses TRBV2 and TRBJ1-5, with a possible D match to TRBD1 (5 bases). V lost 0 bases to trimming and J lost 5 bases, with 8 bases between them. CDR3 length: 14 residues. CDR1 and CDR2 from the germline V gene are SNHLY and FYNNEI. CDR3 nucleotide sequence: TGTGCCAGCAGTGAAGCGCTAGGGGATCAGCCCCAGCATTTT. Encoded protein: CASSEALGDQPQHF.

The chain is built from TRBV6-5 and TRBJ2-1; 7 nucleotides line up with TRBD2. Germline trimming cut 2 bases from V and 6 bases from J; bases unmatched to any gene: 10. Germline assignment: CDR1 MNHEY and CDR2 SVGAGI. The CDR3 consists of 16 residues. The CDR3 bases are TGTGCCAGCAGTTACGGGGGGGGATTAATGGGCAATGAGCAGTTCTTC. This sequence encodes CASSYGGGLMGNEQFF.

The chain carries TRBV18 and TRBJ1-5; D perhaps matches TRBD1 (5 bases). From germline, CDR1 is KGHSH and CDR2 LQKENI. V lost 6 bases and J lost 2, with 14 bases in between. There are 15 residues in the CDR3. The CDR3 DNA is TGTGCCAGCTCGCGTAACGGAGGGGGCAATCAGCCCCAGCATTTT. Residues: CASSRNGGGNQPQHF.

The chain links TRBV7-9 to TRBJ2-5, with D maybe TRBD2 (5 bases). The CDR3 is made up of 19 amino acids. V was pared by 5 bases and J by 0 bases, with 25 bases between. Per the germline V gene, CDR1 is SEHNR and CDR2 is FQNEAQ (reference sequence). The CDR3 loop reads CASSTSGGPVRADQETQYF. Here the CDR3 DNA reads TGTGCCAGCAGCACCTCCGGCGGGCCAGTTCGAGCGGACCAAGAGACCCAGTACTTC.